This T cell receptor (beta chain) is drawn from a study of blood T cell repertoires in COVID-19. About the study: Sources were T cells, B-cell-depleted T cells, or PBMCs; the material itself was cDNA or gDNA.

V gave up 6 bases and J gave up 8 bases; unmatched junction bases: 13. Germline lookup yields CDR1 SQVTM and CDR2 ANQGSEA. This CDR3 has 14 residues. The protocol was immunoSEQ multiplex PCR, while the TCRdb copy is restricted to in-frame clones and leaves out a portion. This table has about 200,000 clones, roughly 90% appearing once. This sequence joins TRBV29-1 and TRBJ2-1; 7 bases match TRBD2. The sequenced material came from PBMCs or T cells enriched from blood (not recorded which). This TCR derives from a woman younger than 35 who had recovered from COVID-19. The CDR3: CSVPRTSYVHEQFF. CDR3 DNA sequence: TGCAGCGTCCCCAGGACTAGTTATGTTCATGAGCAGTTCTTC.